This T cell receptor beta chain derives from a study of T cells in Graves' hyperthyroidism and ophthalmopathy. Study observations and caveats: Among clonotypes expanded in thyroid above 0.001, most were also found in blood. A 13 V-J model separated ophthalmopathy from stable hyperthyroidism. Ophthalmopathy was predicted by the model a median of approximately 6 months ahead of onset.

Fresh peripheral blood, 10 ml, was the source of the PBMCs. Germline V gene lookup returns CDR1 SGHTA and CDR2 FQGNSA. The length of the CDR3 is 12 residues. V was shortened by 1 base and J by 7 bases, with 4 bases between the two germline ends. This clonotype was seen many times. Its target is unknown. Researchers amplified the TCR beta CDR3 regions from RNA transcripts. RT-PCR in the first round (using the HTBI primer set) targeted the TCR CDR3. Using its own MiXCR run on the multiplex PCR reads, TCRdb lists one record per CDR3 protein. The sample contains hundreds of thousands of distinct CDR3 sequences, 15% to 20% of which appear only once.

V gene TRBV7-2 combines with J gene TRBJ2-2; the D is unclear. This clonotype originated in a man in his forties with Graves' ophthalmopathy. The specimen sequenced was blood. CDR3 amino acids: CASSLDLGELFF. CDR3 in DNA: TGTGCCAGCAGCTTAGATCTCGGGGAGCTGTTTTTT.